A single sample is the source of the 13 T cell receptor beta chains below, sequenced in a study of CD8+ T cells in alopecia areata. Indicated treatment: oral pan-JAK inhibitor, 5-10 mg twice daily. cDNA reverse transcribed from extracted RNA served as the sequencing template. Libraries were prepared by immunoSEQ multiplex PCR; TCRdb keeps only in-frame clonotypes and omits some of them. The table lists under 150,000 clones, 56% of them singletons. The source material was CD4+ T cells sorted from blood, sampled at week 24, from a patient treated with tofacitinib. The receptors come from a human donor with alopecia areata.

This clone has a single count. In nucleotides, the CDR3 is TGTGCCAGCTCACCACCTGGGGGTGGGGGAACGCAGCCCCAGCATTTT. This codes for CASSPPGGGGTQPQHF. The rearrangement links TRBV18 to TRBJ1-5; perhaps TRBD1 as D (5 bases). CDR1 is KGHSH and CDR2 is LQKENI in the germline V gene. Between the trimmed V and J ends, which lost 0 bases and 7 bases, there was a span of 16 bases. This CDR3 spans 16 amino acids. The full variable domain, in which reference TRBV18 and TRBJ1-5 provide the parts outside the CDR3, is NAGVMQNPRHLVRRRGQEARLRCSPMKGHSHVYWYRQLPEEGLKFMVYLQKENIIDESGMPKERFSAEFPKEGPSILRIQQVVRGDSAAYFCASSPPGGGGTQPQHFGDGTRLSIL.

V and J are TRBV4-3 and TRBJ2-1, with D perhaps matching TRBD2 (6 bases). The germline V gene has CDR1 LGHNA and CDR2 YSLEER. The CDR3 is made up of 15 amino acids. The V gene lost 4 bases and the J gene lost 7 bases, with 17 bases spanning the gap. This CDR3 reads CASSRGPDGGNEQFF. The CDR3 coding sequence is TGCGCCAGCAGCCGCGGCCCTGATGGGGGGAATGAGCAGTTCTTC.

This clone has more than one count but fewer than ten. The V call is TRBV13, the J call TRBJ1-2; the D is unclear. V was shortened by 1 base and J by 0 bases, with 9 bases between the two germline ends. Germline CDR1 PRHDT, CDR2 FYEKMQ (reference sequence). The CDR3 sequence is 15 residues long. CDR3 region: CASSLVAVTNYGYTF. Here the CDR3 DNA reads TGTGCCAGCAGCTTAGTTGCGGTGACTAACTATGGCTACACCTTC. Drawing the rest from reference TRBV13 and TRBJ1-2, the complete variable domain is AAGVIQSPRHLIKEKRETATLKCYPIPRHDTVYWYQQGPGQDPQFLISFYEKMQSDKGSIPDRFSAQQFSDYHSELNMSSLELGDSALYFCASSLVAVTNYGYTFGSGTRLTVV.

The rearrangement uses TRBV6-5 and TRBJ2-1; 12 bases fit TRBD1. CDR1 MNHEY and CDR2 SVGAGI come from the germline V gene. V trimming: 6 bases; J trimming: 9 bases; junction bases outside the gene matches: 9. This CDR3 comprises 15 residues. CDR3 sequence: CASRLGTGGQGEQFF. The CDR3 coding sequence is TGTGCCAGCAGGCTCGGGACAGGGGGCCAGGGTGAGCAGTTCTTC.

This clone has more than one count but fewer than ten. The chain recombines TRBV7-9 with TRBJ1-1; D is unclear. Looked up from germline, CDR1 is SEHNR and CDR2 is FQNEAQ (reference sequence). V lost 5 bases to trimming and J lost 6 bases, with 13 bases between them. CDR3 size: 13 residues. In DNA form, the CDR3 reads TGTGCCAGCAGCAAGGGAGTGGGAGCTGAAGCTTTCTTT. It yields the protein CASSKGVGAEAFF.

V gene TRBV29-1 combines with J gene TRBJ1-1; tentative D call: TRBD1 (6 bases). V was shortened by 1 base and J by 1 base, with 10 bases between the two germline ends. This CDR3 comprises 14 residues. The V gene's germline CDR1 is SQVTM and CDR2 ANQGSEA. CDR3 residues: CSVEVAGENTEAFF. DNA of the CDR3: TGCAGCGTTGAAGTAGCAGGGGAGAACACTGAAGCTTTCTTT.

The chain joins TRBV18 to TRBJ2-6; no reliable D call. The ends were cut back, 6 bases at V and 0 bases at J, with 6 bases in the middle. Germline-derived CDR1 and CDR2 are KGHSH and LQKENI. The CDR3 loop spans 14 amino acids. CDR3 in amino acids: CASSLTSGANVLTF. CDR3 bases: TGTGCCAGCTCTCTTACCTCTGGGGCCAACGTCCTGACTTTC.

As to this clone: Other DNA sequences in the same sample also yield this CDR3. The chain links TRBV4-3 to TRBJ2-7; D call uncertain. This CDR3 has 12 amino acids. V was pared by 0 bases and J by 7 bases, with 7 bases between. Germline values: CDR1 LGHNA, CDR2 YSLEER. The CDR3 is CASSQEGREQYF. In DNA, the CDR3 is TGCGCCAGCAGCCAAGAAGGACGGGAGCAGTACTTC.

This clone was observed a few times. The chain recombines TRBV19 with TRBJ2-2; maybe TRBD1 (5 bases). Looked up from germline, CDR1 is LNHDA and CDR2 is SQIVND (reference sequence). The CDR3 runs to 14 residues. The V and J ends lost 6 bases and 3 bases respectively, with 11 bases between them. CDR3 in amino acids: CASRSGIDTGELFF. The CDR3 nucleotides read TGTGCCAGTAGATCAGGGATCGACACCGGGGAGCTGTTTTTT.

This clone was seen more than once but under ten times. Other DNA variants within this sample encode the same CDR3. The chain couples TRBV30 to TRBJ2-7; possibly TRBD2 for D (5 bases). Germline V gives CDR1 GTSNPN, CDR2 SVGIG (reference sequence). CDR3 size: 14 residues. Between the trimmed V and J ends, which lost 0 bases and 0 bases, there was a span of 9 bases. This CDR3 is CAWSVGGSSYEQYF. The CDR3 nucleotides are TGTGCCTGGAGTGTAGGTGGGAGCTCCTACGAGCAGTACTTC.

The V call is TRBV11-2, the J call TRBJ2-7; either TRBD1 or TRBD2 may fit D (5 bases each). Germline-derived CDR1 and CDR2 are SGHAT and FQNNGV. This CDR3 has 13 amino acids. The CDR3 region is CAGPGQRDYEQYF. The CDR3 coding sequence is TGTGCGGGGCCGGGGCAAAGGGACTACGAGCAGTACTTC.

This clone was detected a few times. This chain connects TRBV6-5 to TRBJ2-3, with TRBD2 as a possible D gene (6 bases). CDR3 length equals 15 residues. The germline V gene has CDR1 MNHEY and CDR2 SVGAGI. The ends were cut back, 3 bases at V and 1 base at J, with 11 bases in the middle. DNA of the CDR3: TGTGCCAGCAGTTATCGGGGGAAGGGCACAGATACGCAGTATTTT. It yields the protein CASSYRGKGTDTQYF.

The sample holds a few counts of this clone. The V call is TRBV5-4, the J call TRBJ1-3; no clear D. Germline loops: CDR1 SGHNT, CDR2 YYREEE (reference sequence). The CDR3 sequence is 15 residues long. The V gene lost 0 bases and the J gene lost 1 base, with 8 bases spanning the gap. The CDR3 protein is CASSLGTQSGNTIYF. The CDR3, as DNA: TGTGCCAGCAGCTTGGGAACTCAGTCTGGAAACACCATATATTTT.